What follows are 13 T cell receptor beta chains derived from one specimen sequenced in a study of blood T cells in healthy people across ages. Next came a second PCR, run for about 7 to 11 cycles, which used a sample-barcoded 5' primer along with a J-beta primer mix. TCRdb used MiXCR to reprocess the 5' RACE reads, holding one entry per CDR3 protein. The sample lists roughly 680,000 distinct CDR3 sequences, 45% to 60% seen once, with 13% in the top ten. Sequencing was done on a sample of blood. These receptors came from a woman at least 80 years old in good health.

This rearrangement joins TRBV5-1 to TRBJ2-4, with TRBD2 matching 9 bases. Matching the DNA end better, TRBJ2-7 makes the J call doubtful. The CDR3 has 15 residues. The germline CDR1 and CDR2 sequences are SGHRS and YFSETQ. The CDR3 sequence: CASSLPTSGPYEQYF. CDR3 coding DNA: TGCGCCAGCAGCTTGCCGACTAGCGGTCCCTACGAGCAGTACTTC.

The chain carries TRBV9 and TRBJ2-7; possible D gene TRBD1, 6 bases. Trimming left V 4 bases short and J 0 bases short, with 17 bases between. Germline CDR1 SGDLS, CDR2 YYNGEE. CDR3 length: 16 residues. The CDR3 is CASSHWDTTSSYEQYF. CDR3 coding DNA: TGTGCCAGCAGCCATTGGGACACCACCTCCTCCTACGAGCAGTACTTC.

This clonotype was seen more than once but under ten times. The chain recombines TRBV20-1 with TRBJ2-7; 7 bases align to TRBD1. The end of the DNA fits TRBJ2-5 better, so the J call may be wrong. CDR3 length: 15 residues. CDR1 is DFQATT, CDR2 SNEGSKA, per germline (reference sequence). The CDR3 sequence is CSAREGTASQETQYF. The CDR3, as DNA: TGCAGTGCTAGAGAGGGGACAGCTTCCCAGGAGACCCAGTACTTC.

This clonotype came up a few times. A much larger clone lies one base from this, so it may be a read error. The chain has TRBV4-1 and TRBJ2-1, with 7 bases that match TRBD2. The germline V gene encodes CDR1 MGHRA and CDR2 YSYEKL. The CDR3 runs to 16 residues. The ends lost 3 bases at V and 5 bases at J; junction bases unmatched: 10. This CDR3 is CASSQRLAGVNNEQFF. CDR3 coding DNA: TGCGCCAGCAGCCAGAGGCTCGCGGGGGTAAACAATGAGCAGTTCTTC.

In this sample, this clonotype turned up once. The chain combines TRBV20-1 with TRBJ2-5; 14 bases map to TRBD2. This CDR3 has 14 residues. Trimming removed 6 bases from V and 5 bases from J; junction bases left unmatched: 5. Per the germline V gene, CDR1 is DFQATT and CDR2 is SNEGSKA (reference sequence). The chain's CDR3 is CSARGLAGDETQYF. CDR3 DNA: TGCAGTGCAAGGGGACTAGCGGGAGACGAGACCCAGTACTTC.

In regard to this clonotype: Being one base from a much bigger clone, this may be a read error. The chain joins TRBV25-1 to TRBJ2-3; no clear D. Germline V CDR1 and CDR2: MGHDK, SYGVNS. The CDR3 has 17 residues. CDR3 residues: CTSATLGSADITDTQYF. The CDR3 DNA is TGTACCAGCGCAACATTGGGGTCAGCTGACATCACAGATACGCAGTATTTT.

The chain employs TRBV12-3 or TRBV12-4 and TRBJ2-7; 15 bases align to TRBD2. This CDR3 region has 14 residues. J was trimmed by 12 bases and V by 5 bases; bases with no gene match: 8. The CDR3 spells CASSPEGLAGGMYF. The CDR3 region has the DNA TGTGCCAGCAGTCCCGAGGGACTAGCGGGGGGAATGTACTTC.

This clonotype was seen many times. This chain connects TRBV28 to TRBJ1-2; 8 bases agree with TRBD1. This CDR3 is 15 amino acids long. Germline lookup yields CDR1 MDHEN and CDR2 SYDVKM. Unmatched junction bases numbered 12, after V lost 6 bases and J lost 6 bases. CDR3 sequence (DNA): TGTGCCAGCAGCTTAAGACAGGGGTTTGTCCATGGCTACACCTTC. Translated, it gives CASSLRQGFVHGYTF.

This CDR3 is CASSPREAPGSLEQYF. The CDR3 DNA reads TGTGCCAGCAGCCCCCGGGAAGCACCTGGGTCCCTCGAGCAGTACTTC. The V call is TRBV7-9, the J call TRBJ2-7; perhaps TRBD2 as D (5 bases). Germline assignment: CDR1 SEHNR and CDR2 FQNEAQ (reference sequence). V lost 5 bases and J lost 6, with 23 bases in between. The CDR3 spans 16 residues.

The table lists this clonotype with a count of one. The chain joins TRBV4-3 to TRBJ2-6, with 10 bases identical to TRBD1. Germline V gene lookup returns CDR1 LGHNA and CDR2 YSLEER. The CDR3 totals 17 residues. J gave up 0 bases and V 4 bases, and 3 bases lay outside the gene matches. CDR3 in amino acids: CASSLWTGGSGANVLTF. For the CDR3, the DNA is TGCGCCAGCAGCCTCTGGACAGGGGGCTCTGGGGCCAACGTCCTGACTTTC.

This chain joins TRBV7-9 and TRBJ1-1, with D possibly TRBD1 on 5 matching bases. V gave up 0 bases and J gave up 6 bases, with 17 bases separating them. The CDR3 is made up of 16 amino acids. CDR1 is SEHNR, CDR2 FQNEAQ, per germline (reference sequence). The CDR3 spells CASSLALQGVGSEAFF. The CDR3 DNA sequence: TGTGCCAGCAGCTTAGCTCTTCAGGGTGTGGGCTCTGAAGCTTTCTTT.

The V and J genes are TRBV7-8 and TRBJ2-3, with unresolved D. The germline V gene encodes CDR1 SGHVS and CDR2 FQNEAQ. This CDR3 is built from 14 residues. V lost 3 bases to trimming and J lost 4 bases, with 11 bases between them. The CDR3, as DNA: TGTGCCAGCAGCTTTTCATCCCGGGCAGATACGCAGTATTTT. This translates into CASSFSSRADTQYF.

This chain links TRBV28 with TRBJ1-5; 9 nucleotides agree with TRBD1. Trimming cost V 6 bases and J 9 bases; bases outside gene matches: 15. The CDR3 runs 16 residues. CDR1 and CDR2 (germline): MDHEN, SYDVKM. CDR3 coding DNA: TGTGCCAGCAGAAAACCGGGACAGGGTAATTCACCGCCCCAGCATTTT. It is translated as CASRKPGQGNSPPQHF.